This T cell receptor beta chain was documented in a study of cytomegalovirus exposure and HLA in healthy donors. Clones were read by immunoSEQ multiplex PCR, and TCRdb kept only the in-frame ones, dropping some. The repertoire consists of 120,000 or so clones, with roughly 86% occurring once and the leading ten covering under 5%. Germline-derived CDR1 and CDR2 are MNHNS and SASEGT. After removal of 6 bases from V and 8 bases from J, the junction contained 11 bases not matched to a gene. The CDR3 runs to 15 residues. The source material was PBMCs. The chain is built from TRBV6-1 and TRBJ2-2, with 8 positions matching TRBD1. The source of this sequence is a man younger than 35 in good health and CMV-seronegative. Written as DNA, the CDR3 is TGTGCCAGCAGCCGATCCAGGACAGGGCAAGGGGAGCTGTTTTTT. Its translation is CASSRSRTGQGELFF.